The rows below give T cell receptor beta chains drawn from one sample of a study of blood T cell repertoires in COVID-19. TCRdb's table, derived via immunoSEQ multiplex PCR, lists solely in-frame clones and lacks some. Of approximately 37,000 clones listed, around 87% are singletons. The sequenced sample consisted of peripheral blood. Receptors originate from a man between 45 and 60 years old in a cohort sampled during active COVID-19. The CDR3 runs from the conserved cysteine through the conserved F or W. A D gene is named only where the DNA matches it firmly. Clone size, where shown, is once, few, many, or a class for clones that have expanded.

v_gene: TRBV5-6
len: 15
d_gene: TRBD1
j_gene: TRBJ2-2
abundance: NA
CDR3nt: TGTGCCAGCAGCCTTCGGACAGGCTTGACCGGGGAGCTGTTTTTT
CDR3aa: CASSLRTGLTGELFF

v_gene: TRBV2
len: 14
d_gene: TRBD1
j_gene: TRBJ2-7
abundance: NA
CDR3nt: TGTGCCAGCAGTGTCCGGCAGGGGGCGGACGAGCAGTACTTC
CDR3aa: CASSVRQGADEQYF

v_gene: TRBV4-1
len: 16
d_gene: NA
j_gene: TRBJ1-6
abundance: few
CDR3nt: TGCGCCAGCAGCCAAGGGGACCGGGAGTTTAATTCACCCCTCCACTTT
CDR3aa: CASSQGDREFNSPLHF

v_gene: TRBV7-9
len: 14
d_gene: NA
j_gene: TRBJ2-7
abundance: NA
CDR3nt: TGTGCCAGCAGCTTAGGGACAGTCCCCTACGAGCAGTACTTC
CDR3aa: CASSLGTVPYEQYF

v_gene: TRBV7-6
len: 15
d_gene: TRBD2
j_gene: TRBJ2-5
abundance: NA
CDR3nt: TGTGCCAGCAGCTTAGGGGGGAGGGTCCAAGAGACCCAGTACTTC
CDR3aa: CASSLGGRVQETQYF

v_gene: TRBV20-1
len: 17
d_gene: TRBD1
j_gene: TRBJ2-3
abundance: NA
CDR3nt: TGCAGTGCTAGTCCAATTCCGGGACAGGGGAACACAGATACGCAGTATTTT
CDR3aa: CSASPIPGQGNTDTQYF

v_gene: TRBV19
len: 15
d_gene: NA
j_gene: TRBJ1-6
abundance: NA
CDR3nt: TGTGCCAGTAGTCCTACGGGGGGCGGCAGTTCACCCCTCCACTTT
CDR3aa: CASSPTGGGSSPLHF

v_gene: TRBV7-8
len: 16
d_gene: NA
j_gene: TRBJ1-1
abundance: NA
CDR3nt: TGTGCCAGCAGCTTAAGACCGCCGGACAGAGCCTTCGGGGCTTTCTTT
CDR3aa: CASSLRPPDRAFGAFF

v_gene: TRBV6-5
len: 14
d_gene: NA
j_gene: TRBJ2-2
abundance: NA
CDR3nt: TGTGCCAGCAGCGAGGGTTACGGAGCCGGGGAGCTGTTTTTT
CDR3aa: CASSEGYGAGELFF

v_gene: TRBV5-1
len: 16
d_gene: TRBD2
j_gene: TRBJ2-2
abundance: NA
CDR3nt: TGCGCCAGCAGCCTAACTAGCGGGGGTTTCACCGGGGAGCTGTTTTTT
CDR3aa: CASSLTSGGFTGELFF

v_gene: TRBV20-1
len: 14
d_gene: NA
j_gene: TRBJ2-7
abundance: NA
CDR3nt: TGCAGTGCTAGTTCCGGGACAAAACCCTACGAGCAGTACTTC
CDR3aa: CSASSGTKPYEQYF

v_gene: TRBV5-6
len: 11
d_gene: NA
j_gene: TRBJ2-7
abundance: NA
CDR3nt: TGTGCCAGCAGCGGAGACTACGAGCAGTACTTC
CDR3aa: CASSGDYEQYF

v_gene: TRBV4-1
len: 15
d_gene: NA
j_gene: TRBJ1-5
abundance: NA
CDR3nt: TGCGCCAGCAGCCAGGGACTGGATAGCAATCAGCCCCAGCATTTT
CDR3aa: CASSQGLDSNQPQHF

v_gene: TRBV6-5
len: 13
d_gene: NA
j_gene: TRBJ2-3
abundance: NA
CDR3nt: TGTGCCAGCAGAATAAGCGGCACAGATACGCAGTATTTT
CDR3aa: CASRISGTDTQYF

v_gene: TRBV6-2/TRBV6-3
len: 13
d_gene: NA
j_gene: TRBJ2-1
abundance: NA
CDR3nt: TGTGCCAGCAGTTACTTAGAATCCAATGAGCAGTTCTTC
CDR3aa: CASSYLESNEQFF

v_gene: TRBV6-2/TRBV6-3
len: 17
d_gene: TRBD2
j_gene: TRBJ2-4
abundance: once
CDR3nt: TGTGCCAGCAGTTACAGGGCTAGCGGGGGCCTAAAAAACATTCAGTACTTC
CDR3aa: CASSYRASGGLKNIQYF

v_gene: TRBV14
len: 13
d_gene: NA
j_gene: TRBJ1-1
abundance: NA
CDR3nt: TGTGCCAGCAGCCAAGTAATGAACACTGAAGCTTTCTTT
CDR3aa: CASSQVMNTEAFF

v_gene: TRBV11-2
len: 12
d_gene: NA
j_gene: TRBJ1-3
abundance: NA
CDR3nt: TGTGCCAGCAGCTCAGGGGAAAACACCATATATTTT
CDR3aa: CASSSGENTIYF

v_gene: TRBV25-1
len: 14
d_gene: NA
j_gene: TRBJ2-1
abundance: NA
CDR3nt: TGTGCCAGCAGTGTCCCGGGGGGCCACAATGAGCAGTTCTTC
CDR3aa: CASSVPGGHNEQFF

v_gene: TRBV19
len: 16
d_gene: TRBD2
j_gene: TRBJ2-2
abundance: NA
CDR3nt: TGTGCCAGTAGTATCCTAGCGGCCGACTACACCGGGGAGCTGTTTTTT
CDR3aa: CASSILAADYTGELFF

v_gene: TRBV7-9
len: 15
d_gene: TRBD1
j_gene: TRBJ1-2
abundance: NA
CDR3nt: TGTGCCAGCAGCTTACGAGGGACAGGGGGCGGTGGCTACACCTTC
CDR3aa: CASSLRGTGGGGYTF

v_gene: TRBV30
len: 15
d_gene: NA
j_gene: TRBJ2-5
abundance: NA
CDR3nt: TGTGCCTGGAGTGACCCAAGACAGGATCAAGAGACCCAGTACTTC
CDR3aa: CAWSDPRQDQETQYF

v_gene: TRBV15
len: 16
d_gene: NA
j_gene: TRBJ1-6
abundance: NA
CDR3nt: TGTGCCACCAGCAGAGACCGGTCTTCCGCAAATTCACCCCTCCACTTT
CDR3aa: CATSRDRSSANSPLHF

v_gene: TRBV18
len: 16
d_gene: TRBD1
j_gene: TRBJ2-3
abundance: NA
CDR3nt: TGTGCCAGCTCAACCGGGACAGAAAAGCAAACAGATACGCAGTATTTT
CDR3aa: CASSTGTEKQTDTQYF

v_gene: TRBV7-8
len: 16
d_gene: NA
j_gene: TRBJ1-5
abundance: NA
CDR3nt: TGTGCCAGCAGCCCGGAGCTGGGAGACAGCAATCAGCCCCAGCATTTT
CDR3aa: CASSPELGDSNQPQHF

v_gene: TRBV30
len: 13
d_gene: NA
j_gene: TRBJ2-5
abundance: once
CDR3nt: TGTGCCTGGAGAATGGGGGCCCAAGAGACCCAGTACTTC
CDR3aa: CAWRMGAQETQYF

v_gene: TRBV5-5
len: 15
d_gene: TRBD1
j_gene: TRBJ1-2
abundance: once
CDR3nt: TGTGCCAGCAGTGGGGGGGACAGGACATACTATGGCTACACCTTC
CDR3aa: CASSGGDRTYYGYTF

v_gene: TRBV3-1/TRBV3-2
len: 15
d_gene: TRBD2
j_gene: TRBJ2-2
abundance: NA
CDR3nt: TGTGCCAGCAGCCAAGATGCGGGAGCTCCCGGGGAGCTGTTTTTT
CDR3aa: CASSQDAGAPGELFF